This T cell receptor beta chain was sequenced during a study of blood T cell repertoires in COVID-19. Study summary: COVID-19 samples, acute and convalescent, were from the United States, Italy and Spain. Sample material is recorded as cDNA or gDNA derived from T cells, B-cell-depleted T cells, or PBMCs.

The CDR3 contains 16 residues. Germline assignment: CDR1 LGHDT and CDR2 YNNKEL (reference sequence). Losses at the gene ends were 1 base for V and 2 bases for J; bases not matched to a gene: 5. Original processing methods: Cell counts per sample came from amplifying reference gene primers. Measured with immunoSEQ multiplex PCR; TCRdb has only the in-frame clones, and not every one. V, J and clone size reflect that table, while D and trimming were determined from the DNA. This table holds 200,000 or so clones, under 90% found once. The chain is built from TRBV3-1 (or the pseudogene TRBV3-2) and TRBJ2-5, with TRBD2 matching 9 bases. This clonotype was obtained from a woman of 80 years or more with COVID-19, enrolled during active disease. The specimen sequenced was peripheral blood. CDR3 sequence (DNA): TGTGCCAGCAGCCAAGGGGCGGGGGGGCCGCAAGAGACCCAGTACTTC. It translates to CASSQGAGGPQETQYF.